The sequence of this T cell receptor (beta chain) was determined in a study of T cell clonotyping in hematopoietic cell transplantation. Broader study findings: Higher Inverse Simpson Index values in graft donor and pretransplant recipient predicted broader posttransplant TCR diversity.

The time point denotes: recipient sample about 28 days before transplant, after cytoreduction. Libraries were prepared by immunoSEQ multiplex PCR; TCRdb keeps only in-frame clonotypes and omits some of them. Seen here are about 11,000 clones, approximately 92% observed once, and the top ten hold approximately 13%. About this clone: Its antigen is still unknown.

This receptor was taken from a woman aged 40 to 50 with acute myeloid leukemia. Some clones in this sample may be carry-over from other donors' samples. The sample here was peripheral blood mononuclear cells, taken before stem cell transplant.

As DNA, the CDR3 is TGCAGCGCCGGGACAGGGGCACTCCAAGAGACCCAGTACTTC. It is translated as CSAGTGALQETQYF. The V gene is TRBV29-1, the J gene TRBJ2-5; TRBD1 agrees at 10 bases. With 7 bases clipped from V and 1 base from J, the junction kept 6 bases outside the gene matches. The V gene's germline CDR1 is SQVTM and CDR2 ANQGSEA. The CDR3 loop spans 14 amino acids.